These 21 T cell receptor beta chains came from one sample sequenced in a study of Tregs in tolerant kidney transplant recipients (dated by TCRdb to about 2019). Preparation of the library involved the immunoSEQ multiplex PCR assay. In its TCRdb copy, this immuneACCESS table keeps in-frame sequences only and misses some clones. Where compared with another copy, unresolved V genes explain less than half of these, and the others have no known cause. The sample table on file contains 45,000 to 55,000 clones. Jointly, the top ten make up around 0.91% of the sample. What the time point label conveys for this sample: blood sample drawn before combined kidney and bone marrow transplant. Source: CD4+ T cells from blood, taken before the transplant. The source of these receptors is a human donor who received a combined kidney and bone marrow transplant.

On this clone: The sequenced fragment ends 3 residues before the CDR3 boundary, so the rest is inferred from the germline J gene. The V gene is TRBV7-2, the J gene TRBJ2-1; 7 bases fit TRBD2. The germline gives CDR1 SGHTA, CDR2 FQGNSA. Trimming at V came to 4 bases and at J to 6 bases, leaving 9 bases not matched to a gene. The CDR3 runs 15 residues. The CDR3 bases that were read are TGTGCCAGCAGCTGGGGGGGGAGCGGACTCAATGAG. Translating gives CASSWGGSGLNE. The entire CDR3 reads CASSWGGSGLNEQFF.

On this clone itself: The observed sequence ends 3 residues before the CDR3 terminus, with the missing tail filled in from the germline J gene. The chain combines TRBV5-1 with TRBJ2-3; 9 positions match TRBD2. The ends lost 1 base at V and 5 bases at J; junction bases unmatched: 8. The CDR3 has 16 residues. Germline assignment: CDR1 SGHRS and CDR2 YFSETQ. The CDR3 sequence is CASSLRSGRNLDTQYF. The CDR3 DNA, read in part, is TGCGCCAGCAGCTTGCGCAGCGGGAGGAACCTAGATACG.

Comment on this clone: The read stops 3 residues short of the end of the CDR3; the missing end is completed from the germline J gene. This chain joins TRBV20-1 and TRBJ2-3; 7 nucleotides agree with TRBD2. Germline V lookup: CDR1 DFQATT, CDR2 SNEGSKA (reference sequence). This CDR3 spans 14 amino acids. The CDR3: CSERDPVWTDTQYF. CDR3 bases read: TGCAGCGAGCGGGACCCAGTTTGGACAGATACG.

To note about this clone: Sequencing ends 3 residues short of the CDR3 end; the germline J gene provides the rest. The chain links TRBV20-1 to TRBJ2-7; possible D gene TRBD1, 6 bases. Trimming shortened V by 2 bases and J by 2 bases, and 13 bases separated the two germline ends. CDR1 and CDR2 from the germline V gene are DFQATT and SNEGSKA (reference sequence). The CDR3 has 14 amino acids. Incomplete CDR3 DNA: TGCAGTGCTAGATTCTGGGACAATCCCTACGAG. This translates into CSARFWDNPYE. The whole CDR3 protein reads CSARFWDNPYEQYF.

For this clone: The CDR3 end is not reached by the read, which stops 3 residues before it; the germline J gene fills it in. This rearrangement joins TRBV6-2 or TRBV6-3 to TRBJ1-1, with 11 bases that match TRBD1. The V segment lost 2 bases and the J segment 5 bases; nucleotides outside the gene matches: 10. CDR3 size: 17 residues. Germline V gives CDR1 MNHEY, CDR2 SVGEGT. CDR3 DNA (partial): TGTGCCAGCAGTTACACAGGACAGGGGGCTAGGGGTACTGAA. Translation: CASSYTGQGARGTE. The whole CDR3 is CASSYTGQGARGTEAFF.

As concerns this clone: Read sequence stops 3 residues before the CDR3 end, and the germline J gene provides the missing end. The rearrangement uses TRBV6-2 or TRBV6-3 and TRBJ2-5; a weak D match, TRBD2 (5 bases). V gave up 4 bases and J gave up 1 base, with 19 bases separating them. Germline V gene sequence: CDR1 MNHEY, CDR2 SVGEGT. The CDR3 covers 17 residues. The chain's CDR3 is CASSSPTSGLPQETQYF. CDR3 DNA, as far as it was read: TGTGCCAGCAGTTCGCCAACCTCCGGACTTCCCCAAGAGACC.

Remarks on this clone: The read gets to within 3 residues of the CDR3 end, and the germline J gene fills in the rest. V gene TRBV29-1 combines with J gene TRBJ2-7; no clear D gene. Germline V gives CDR1 SQVTM, CDR2 ANQGSEA. Deletions cut 4 bases from V and 4 bases from J, with 11 bases between. The CDR3 sequence is 12 residues long. The sequenced CDR3 bases are TGCAGCGTTGTTTACAAAAAATACGAG. Residues: CSVVYKKYE. The entire CDR3 is CSVVYKKYEQYF.

Remarks on this clone: Read data end 3 residues before the CDR3 end; the end is taken from the germline J gene. The chain links TRBV7-8 to TRBJ2-7; 9 nucleotides agree with TRBD2. V shed 3 bases, J shed 0 bases, and the junction held 0 bases outside the gene matches. The length of the CDR3 is 14 residues. Germline assignment: CDR1 SGHVS and CDR2 FQNEAQ. Here the CDR3 reads CASSFSGSSYEQYF. The sequenced part of the CDR3 DNA is TGTGCCAGCAGCTTTAGCGGGAGCTCCTACGAG.

On this clone: The read stops 3 residues short of the end of the CDR3; the missing end is completed from the germline J gene. The chain links TRBV20-1 to TRBJ1-4, with TRBD1 matching 9 bases. Germline CDR1 is DFQATT and CDR2 is SNEGSKA (reference sequence). J was trimmed by 5 bases and V by 4 bases; bases with no gene match: 11. This CDR3 spans 16 amino acids. CDR3 protein: CSAIPGSGTGNEKLFF. Partial CDR3 DNA: TGCAGTGCTATCCCCGGTTCCGGGACAGGGAATGAAAAA.

CDR3 loop: CAWSSGQGGTDTQYF. The covered CDR3 bases are TGTGCCTGGAGTTCCGGACAGGGGGGCACAGATACG. The chain employs TRBV30 and TRBJ2-3, with 10 bases lining up with TRBD1. The read halts 3 residues ahead of the CDR3 end, with the missing end drawn from the germline J gene. This CDR3 has 15 residues. Trimming took 2 bases from V and 1 from J; bases not matched to a gene: 3. The germline V gene has CDR1 GTSNPN and CDR2 SVGIG (reference sequence).

The CDR3 bases that were read are TGCGCCAGCAGCTTGAGTAGAACCTACAATGAG. Translating gives CASSLSRTYNE. The entire CDR3 protein is CASSLSRTYNEQFF. The J gene is TRBJ2-1, the V gene TRBV5-1; D uncertain. The read halts 3 residues ahead of the CDR3 end, with the missing end drawn from the germline J gene. V lost 1 base and J lost 2, with 7 bases in between. The CDR3 runs to 14 residues. The germline gives CDR1 SGHRS, CDR2 YFSETQ.

For this clone: From the germline J gene comes the end of the CDR3, since the read stops 3 residues before it. The V call is TRBV5-6, the J call TRBJ1-2, with D tentatively TRBD1 (5 bases). Germline V gene lookup returns CDR1 SGHDT and CDR2 YYEEEE. The CDR3 covers 13 residues. V gave up 0 bases and J gave up 4 bases, with 7 bases separating them. The sequenced part of the CDR3 DNA is TGTGCCAGCAGCTTGGTGCAGGGCTATGGC. This gives the protein CASSLVQGYG. The complete CDR3 protein is CASSLVQGYGYTF.

Details on this clone: The DNA ends 3 residues before the CDR3 does, and the rest of the CDR3 is filled in from the germline J gene. The rearrangement joins TRBV20-1 to TRBJ2-1, with 10 positions matching TRBD2. Germline V gene data show CDR1 as DFQATT and CDR2 as SNEGSKA (reference sequence). This CDR3 region has 18 residues. CDR3 in amino acids: CSPPGGLAPTSSYNEQFF. The sequenced part of the CDR3 DNA is TGCAGCCCCCCTGGGGGACTAGCGCCTACAAGCTCCTACAATGAG.

A word on this clone: The CDR3 end is not reached by the read, which stops 3 residues before it; the germline J gene fills it in. The V gene is TRBV5-1, the J gene TRBJ2-3, with 9 positions matching TRBD1. Germline V gives CDR1 SGHRS, CDR2 YFSETQ. The ends lost 4 bases at V and 4 bases at J; junction bases unmatched: 10. This CDR3 has 16 residues. This chain's CDR3 is CASSPTGTGNADTQYF. The CDR3 bases that were read are TGCGCCAGCAGCCCCACCGGGACAGGGAATGCAGATACG. Variable domain in full (rest from reference TRBV5-1 and TRBJ2-3): KAGVTQTPRYLIKTRGQQVTLSCSPISGHRSVSWYQQTPGQGLQFLFEYFSETQRNKGNFPGRFSGRQFSNSRSEMNVSTLELGDSALYLCASSPTGTGNADTQYFGPGTRLTVL.

A remark on this clone: The read terminates 3 residues ahead of where the CDR3 ends, so the germline J gene completes it. The chain employs TRBV19 and TRBJ2-1, with D perhaps matching TRBD1 (8 bases). The germline CDR1 and CDR2 sequences are LNHDA and SQIVND (reference sequence). The V end was cut by 6 bases, the J end by 3 bases, with 18 bases between. CDR3 length: 16 residues. The CDR3 bases that were read are TGTGCCAGTAGGGATACAGGGGGGGGAATCTACAATGAG. This sequence encodes CASRDTGGGIYNE. The whole CDR3 reads CASRDTGGGIYNEQFF.

On this clone itself: The missing CDR3 end, 3 residues past where the read stops, is filled in from the germline J gene. The chain links TRBV7-2 to TRBJ2-7; 11 nucleotides match TRBD1. The germline gives CDR1 SGHTA, CDR2 FQGNSA. The CDR3 has 14 amino acids. With V trimmed by 6 bases and J by 3 bases, 4 bases remained unmatched. The CDR3 sequence is CASSTGQGGYEQYF. The CDR3 DNA, read in part, is TGTGCCAGCAGTACGGGACAGGGGGGCTACGAG. The variable domain in full, completed from reference TRBV7-2 and TRBJ2-7, reads GAGVSQSPSNKVTEKGKDVELRCDPISGHTALYWYRQSLGQGLEFLIYFQGNSAPDKSGLPSDRFSAERTGGSVSTLTIQRTQQEDSAVYLCASSTGQGGYEQYFGPGTRLTVT.

The CDR3 DNA, read in part, is TGTGCCAGCAGCTTACTAGCGGGAGAGGGCGAG. It specifies CASSLLAGEGE. In full, the CDR3 reads CASSLLAGEGEQYF. V gene TRBV7-8 combines with J gene TRBJ2-7; 10 nucleotides line up with TRBD2. Coverage ceases 3 residues before the CDR3 finishes, and the germline J gene fills in the end. With V trimmed by 2 bases and J by 6 bases, 4 bases remained unmatched. The CDR3 loop spans 14 amino acids. Germline V gene lookup returns CDR1 SGHVS and CDR2 FQNEAQ. The whole variable domain, remainder taken from reference TRBV7-8 and TRBJ2-7, is GAGVSQSPRYKVAKRGQDVALRCDPISGHVSLFWYQQALGQGPEFLTYFQNEAQLDKSGLPSDRFFAERPEGSVSTLKIQRTQQEDSAVYLCASSLLAGEGEQYFGPGTRLTVT.

As regards this clone: Sequencing ends 3 residues short of the CDR3 end; the germline J gene provides the rest. V usage is TRBV5-1 and J usage is TRBJ1-4; no clear D. V gave up 0 bases and J gave up 10 bases, with 13 bases separating them. CDR1 SGHRS and CDR2 YFSETQ come from the germline V gene. The CDR3 is 14 amino acids. The sequenced CDR3 bases are TGCGCCAGCAGCTTGGGTACCGCAGAGGGAAAA. Residues: CASSLGTAEGK. The whole CDR3 protein reads CASSLGTAEGKLFF.

A note on this clone: The read ends 3 residues early relative to the CDR3; the germline J gene fills the gap. The rearrangement links TRBV5-1 to TRBJ2-5, with 9 bases lining up with TRBD2. There are 16 residues in the CDR3. The germline CDR1 and CDR2 sequences are SGHRS and YFSETQ. J lost 5 bases, V lost 2 bases, and 10 bases had no gene match. Partial CDR3 DNA: TGCGCCAGCAGCTTCCAGGGTAGCGGGAGTCATGAGACC. This sequence encodes CASSFQGSGSHET. Given in full, the CDR3 is CASSFQGSGSHETQYF.

Comments on this clone: The CDR3 end lies 3 residues beyond the end of the read and is filled in from the germline J gene. The rearrangement links TRBV7-3 to TRBJ2-3, with D maybe TRBD2 (5 bases). Trimming pared 2 bases from V and 0 bases from J, leaving 6 bases between. This CDR3 contains 14 residues. CDR1 SGHTA and CDR2 FQGTGA come from the germline V gene. The chain's CDR3 is CASSLEGSTDTQYF. Incomplete CDR3 DNA: TGTGCCAGCAGCTTAGAGGGTAGCACAGATACG.

Concerning this clone: The CDR3 goes on 3 residues after the read ends, and that part is filled in from the germline J gene. The chain employs TRBV29-1 and TRBJ1-1; D gene ambiguous. The V end lost 4 bases, the J end lost 7 bases, and 10 bases lay between the germline ends. This CDR3 region has 11 residues. The germline V gene encodes CDR1 SQVTM and CDR2 ANQGSEA. CDR3 bases read: TGCAGCGTTGGAGGGCACGTTGAA. This gives the protein CSVGGHVE. The whole CDR3 reads CSVGGHVEAFF.